These 15 T cell receptor beta chains came from one sample sequenced in a study of blood T cell repertoires in COVID-19. Some clones are missing from TCRdb's copy, which holds only in-frame ones; the method was immunoSEQ multiplex PCR. The table lists 240,000 or so clones, roughly 83% of them singletons. The specimen sequenced was PBMCs or T cells enriched from blood (not recorded which). These receptors were obtained from a woman aged 50 to 65 who had recovered from COVID-19.

To note about this clone: Relative to the germline gene, one junction end is altered; a read error may explain this. The gene calls are TRBV30 and TRBJ2-4, with 8 nucleotides matching TRBD1. Germline V gives CDR1 GTSNPN, CDR2 SVGIG (reference sequence). The CDR3 has 13 residues. CDR3: CAWSSGTGQPPDF. The CDR3 bases are TGTGCCTGGAGTTCAGGGACAGGTCAACCTCCGGACTTC.

V usage is TRBV5-1 and J usage is TRBJ1-3; 8 nucleotides agree with TRBD1. CDR1 and CDR2 from the germline V gene are SGHRS and YFSETQ. V lost 7 bases and J lost 2; bases outside the gene matches: 5. This CDR3 region has 14 residues. The CDR3 is CASGKTGAGNTIYF. DNA for the CDR3: TGCGCCAGCGGAAAGACAGGGGCTGGAAACACCATATATTTT. The entire variable domain, with the rest obtained from reference TRBV5-1 and TRBJ1-3, is as follows: KAGVTQTPRYLIKTRGQQVTLSCSPISGHRSVSWYQQTPGQGLQFLFEYFSETQRNKGNFPGRFSGRQFSNSRSEMNVSTLELGDSALYLCASGKTGAGNTIYFGEGSWLTVV.

The chain uses TRBV3-1 (or the pseudogene TRBV3-2) and TRBJ2-1, with 7 bases aligning to TRBD2. Trimming cost V 1 base and J 8 bases; bases outside gene matches: 11. CDR1 is LGHDT, CDR2 YNNKEL, per germline (reference sequence). The CDR3 is 16 amino acids. CDR3 loop: CASSQAAPAGRDEQFF. Written as DNA, the CDR3 is TGTGCCAGCAGCCAAGCAGCTCCAGCGGGAAGGGATGAGCAGTTCTTC.

This sequence joins TRBV19 and TRBJ1-4; tentatively, D is TRBD1 (6 bases). The CDR3 has 15 residues. Germline V CDR1 and CDR2: LNHDA, SQIVND (reference sequence). Trimming took off 7 bases at V and 6 bases at J, with 18 bases between the two ends. CDR3 amino acids: CASTLTGGADEKLFF. CDR3 sequence (DNA): TGTGCCAGTACCCTTACGGGGGGCGCGGATGAAAAACTGTTTTTT.

The chain couples TRBV12-3 or TRBV12-4 to TRBJ1-1; no clear D gene. Trimming removed 6 bases from V and 7 bases from J, with 15 bases in between. The CDR3 spans 13 residues. CDR3 sequence reads: CASRSVGRLEAFF. The CDR3, as DNA: TGTGCCAGCAGATCCGTTGGCCGACTTGAAGCTTTCTTT.

The chain links TRBV28 to TRBJ2-3; D gene uncertain. Deletions cut 9 bases from V and 4 bases from J, with 8 bases between. This CDR3 comprises 11 residues. CDR1 is MDHEN and CDR2 is SYDVKM in the germline V gene. The CDR3 reads CASRSADTQYF. CDR3 nucleotides: TGTGCCAGTAGGAGCGCAGATACGCAGTATTTT.

The V call is TRBV2, the J call TRBJ2-5, with 7 bases that match TRBD1. The CDR3 has 16 amino acids. The J segment lost 3 bases and the V segment lost 1 base, leaving 8 bases of the junction unmatched. The germline gives CDR1 SNHLY, CDR2 FYNNEI. This chain's CDR3 is CASSEGGGALKETQYF. Written as DNA, the CDR3 is TGTGCCAGCAGTGAAGGAGGGGGCGCGTTAAAAGAGACCCAGTACTTC.

The genes are TRBV5-4 and TRBJ1-6; 8 nucleotides line up with TRBD1. Germline V gene lookup returns CDR1 SGHNT and CDR2 YYREEE (reference sequence). The CDR3 runs to 15 residues. Trimming cost V 4 bases and J 8 bases; bases outside gene matches: 8. The CDR3 DNA follows: TGTGCCAGCAGCGCGGAGGGGACAGGAGATTCACCCCTCCACTTT. As protein: CASSAEGTGDSPLHF.

The V gene is TRBV19, the J gene TRBJ1-2, with a weak D call TRBD1 (6 bases). The CDR3 sequence is 14 residues long. V was cut by 7 bases and J by 5 bases, with 17 bases left in between. Germline CDR1 and CDR2: LNHDA and SQIVND (reference sequence). CDR3 bases: TGTGCCAGTACTGTAGGGGGACCCTCGTATGGCTACACCTTC. Protein: CASTVGGPSYGYTF.

This CDR3 reads CASSRRSLAETQYF. CDR3 in DNA: TGTGCCAGCAGTAGAAGGTCCTTAGCCGAGACCCAGTACTTC. The J gene is TRBJ2-5, the V gene TRBV27; D is uncertain. The CDR3 loop spans 14 amino acids. The V gene lost 5 bases and the J gene lost 5 bases, with 15 bases spanning the gap. Germline lookup yields CDR1 MNHEY and CDR2 SMNVEV (reference sequence).

This clone was seen a few times. V usage is TRBV7-9 and J usage is TRBJ2-1, with 11 bases matching TRBD1. Trimming removed 5 bases from V and 2 bases from J; junction bases left unmatched: 11. This CDR3 comprises 18 residues. Germline loops: CDR1 SEHNR, CDR2 FQNEAQ (reference sequence). The CDR3 DNA is TGTGCCAGCAGCGCAACTCGGGGACAGGGGGATCCCTACAATGAGCAGTTCTTC. Translated: CASSATRGQGDPYNEQFF.

This chain uses TRBV24-1 with TRBJ2-3, with 10 bases aligning to TRBD2. This CDR3 spans 16 amino acids. V dropped 1 base and J dropped 6; count of bases not matched to a gene: 6. Germline V gene lookup returns CDR1 KGHDR and CDR2 SFDVKD. In DNA form, the CDR3 reads TGTGCCACCAGTGATTTTACTAGCGGGATGAGGGATACGCAGTATTTT. This sequence encodes CATSDFTSGMRDTQYF.

The V gene is TRBV11-3, the J gene TRBJ2-1; 9 positions agree with TRBD2. Germline loops: CDR1 SGHNT, CDR2 YENEEA. V shed 5 bases and J 0 bases; nucleotides not matched to a gene: 2. CDR3 length equals 15 residues. CDR3: CASSSSGSSYNEQFF. The CDR3 coding sequence is TGTGCCAGCAGCAGTAGCGGGAGCTCCTACAATGAGCAGTTCTTC. The variable domain in full, completed from reference TRBV11-3 and TRBJ2-1, reads EAGVVQSPRYKIIEKKQPVAFWCNPISGHNTLYWYLQNLGQGPELLIRYENEEAVDDSQLPKDRFSAERLKGVDSTLKIQPAELGDSAVYLCASSSSGSSYNEQFFGPGTRLTVL.

This chain joins TRBV18 and TRBJ2-6; D call uncertain. V lost 3 bases and J lost 0, with 15 bases in between. CDR3 length equals 18 residues. CDR1 is KGHSH, CDR2 LQKENI, per germline. Here the CDR3 DNA reads TGTGCCAGCTCACCCTTTTCGACACCCCGCTCTGGGGCCAACGTCCTGACTTTC. This gives the protein CASSPFSTPRSGANVLTF.

This clone has a single count. V and J are TRBV13 and TRBJ1-4; D is undetermined. Germline V gene data show CDR1 as PRHDT and CDR2 as FYEKMQ (reference sequence). The CDR3 extends over 15 amino acids. The ends were cut back, 9 bases at V and 5 bases at J, with 19 bases in the middle. The CDR3: CASGARRGTNEKLFF. CDR3 sequence (DNA): TGTGCCAGTGGCGCCCGGCGGGGAACGAATGAAAAACTGTTTTTT.